The 25 T cell receptor beta chains presented below share a single source sample, sequenced in a study of T cells after yellow fever vaccination. TCRdb recomputed calls from the 5' RACE reads with MiXCR, one row per CDR3 protein. Here the sample spans around 340,000 distinct CDR3 sequences, 8.7% being singletons. The source material was PBMCs, sampled on the day of the first yellow fever vaccination. The receptors were gathered from a man aged 18 to 35 who received the YFV17D yellow fever vaccine.

In this sample, this clonotype turned up many times. CDR3 amino acids: CATGGSSYNSPLHF. CDR3 nucleotide sequence: TGTGCCACGGGAGGGAGCTCCTATAATTCACCCCTCCACTTT. The chain uses TRBV15 and TRBJ1-6; D gene uncertain. V shed 9 bases and J shed 0 bases, with 9 bases lying between them. The CDR3 consists of 14 residues. The germline V gene has CDR1 LNHNV and CDR2 YYDKDF (reference sequence).

This chain joins TRBV5-1 and TRBJ1-1; 8 nucleotides align to TRBD1. With V trimmed by 4 bases and J by 1 base, 6 bases remained unmatched. Germline-derived CDR1 and CDR2 are SGHRS and YFSETQ. The CDR3 loop spans 15 amino acids. CDR3 in DNA: TGCGCCAGCAGCGCAGGGACAGGAAAGAACACTGAAGCTTTCTTT. Its translation: CASSAGTGKNTEAFF.

As concerns this clonotype: Compared with germline, one end of the junction differs, possibly owing to a read error. This chain connects TRBV20-1 to TRBJ1-1; D is unclear. The CDR3 length is 14 residues. The germline gives CDR1 DFQATT, CDR2 SNEGSKA (reference sequence). The CDR3 here is CSAPTNPMNTEAFF. DNA of the CDR3: TGCAGTGCCCCGACCAACCCCATGAACACTGAAGCCTTCTTT.

This clonotype appeared many times. The V call is TRBV18, the J call TRBJ2-7; D gene unclear. Looked up from germline, CDR1 is KGHSH and CDR2 is LQKENI. V was pared by 6 bases and J by 0 bases, with 9 bases between. The CDR3 is 13 amino acids. The CDR3 nucleotides are TGTGCCAGCTCGTGGCCCAACTCCTACGAGCAGTACTTC. Its protein product is CASSWPNSYEQYF.

The sample holds many counts of this clonotype. The chain uses TRBV12-3 or TRBV12-4 and TRBJ1-3, with TRBD1 matching over 8 bases. The CDR3 length is 14 residues. V lost 6 bases, J lost 4 bases, and 5 bases stayed unmatched. CDR3 coding DNA: TGTGCCAGCAGGATAACAGGGGGAGGAAACACCATATATTTT. It encodes CASRITGGGNTIYF.

This clonotype was detected only a few times. The chain links TRBV7-2 to TRBJ1-2; D gene ambiguous. CDR1 and CDR2 (germline): SGHTA, FQGNSA. V lost 3 bases, J lost 5 bases, and 16 bases lay in between. CDR3 length: 15 amino acids. CDR3 loop: CASSFINPAEYGYTF. The CDR3 DNA follows: TGTGCCAGCAGCTTTATTAACCCGGCGGAATATGGCTACACCTTC.

This clonotype was picked up a small number of times. V is TRBV7-8 and J is TRBJ2-1; D could derive from TRBD1 or TRBD2 (6 bases each). Per germline, CDR1 SGHVS and CDR2 FQNEAQ. V was pared by 2 bases and J by 9 bases, with 11 bases between. There are 13 residues in the CDR3. CDR3 DNA: TGTGCCAGCAGCTTACAGGGGAGGAGTGAGCAGTTCTTC. Translating gives CASSLQGRSEQFF. Drawing the rest from reference TRBV7-8 and TRBJ2-1, the complete variable domain is GAGVSQSPRYKVAKRGQDVALRCDPISGHVSLFWYQQALGQGPEFLTYFQNEAQLDKSGLPSDRFFAERPEGSVSTLKIQRTQQEDSAVYLCASSLQGRSEQFFGPGTRLTVL.

The table lists this clonotype with many counts. CDR3 nucleotide sequence: TGTGCCAGCAGCTTGAACAGGGAGGTCACTGAAGCTTTCTTT. Amino acids: CASSLNREVTEAFF. V and J are TRBV5-8 and TRBJ1-1; TRBD1 might be the D (6 bases). The germline gives CDR1 SGHTS, CDR2 YDEGEE. Trimming left V 1 base short and J 4 bases short, with 11 bases between. The CDR3 is made up of 14 amino acids. Full variable domain (remainder filled in from reference TRBV5-8 and TRBJ1-1): EAGVTQSPTHLIKTRGQQATLRCSPISGHTSVYWYQQALGLGLQFLLWYDEGEERNRGNFPPRFSGRQFPNYSSELNVNALELEDSALYLCASSLNREVTEAFFGQGTRLTVV.

This clonotype showed up many times. This chain uses TRBV5-1 with TRBJ1-1; the D gene is possibly TRBD1 (5 bases). The germline CDR1 and CDR2 sequences are SGHRS and YFSETQ. CDR3 length equals 13 residues. The V end lost 5 bases, the J end lost 1 base, and 9 bases lay between the germline ends. The CDR3, as DNA: TGCGCCAGCAGGAATCAGGGGAACACTGAAGCTTTCTTT. This translates into CASRNQGNTEAFF.

This clonotype has just a few counts. The chain uses TRBV12-3 or TRBV12-4 and TRBJ1-4; TRBD1 agrees at 7 bases. The CDR3 is 17 residues long. The V gene end was trimmed by 4 bases and the J gene end by 0 bases; junction bases not matched to a gene: 8. The CDR3 here is CASSYLIQGTTNEKLFF. CDR3 nucleotides: TGTGCCAGCAGTTATCTAATACAGGGGACAACTAATGAAAAACTGTTTTTT.

This chain links TRBV11-3 with TRBJ2-7; TRBD1 might be the D (6 bases). The CDR3 is 17 residues long. V was cut by 3 bases and J by 3 bases, with 21 bases left in between. CDR1 and CDR2 from the germline V gene are SGHNT and YENEEA. In nucleotides, the CDR3 is TGTGCCAGCAGCTTCTCAGGCGCAGGGGAAAGGAGCTACGAGCAGTACTTC. It specifies CASSFSGAGERSYEQYF.

The chain has TRBV12-3 or TRBV12-4 and TRBJ1-5; 7 bases align to TRBD1. CDR3 length equals 13 residues. Losses at the gene ends were 6 bases for V and 7 bases for J; bases not matched to a gene: 6. The CDR3 loop reads CASRSGTAQPQHF. Written as DNA, the CDR3 is TGTGCCAGCAGATCCGGGACAGCCCAGCCCCAGCATTTT.

V is TRBV5-1 and J is TRBJ2-2; D ambiguous. Trimming pared 0 bases from V and 7 bases from J, leaving 7 bases between. CDR3 length equals 13 residues. Germline loops: CDR1 SGHRS, CDR2 YFSETQ. CDR3 sequence: CASSLGRVGELFF. In DNA, the CDR3 is TGCGCCAGCAGCTTGGGGCGTGTCGGGGAGCTGTTTTTT.

The V and J genes are TRBV6-1 and TRBJ2-7; tentatively, D is TRBD1 (5 bases). V shed 8 bases and J shed 2 bases, with 13 bases lying between them. CDR3 length equals 13 residues. Germline CDR1 reads MNHNS; CDR2 reads SASEGT. The CDR3 nucleotides are TGTGCCAGCGGAAGACAGAGTACCTACGAGCAGTACTTC. It is translated as CASGRQSTYEQYF.

V gene TRBV7-3 combines with J gene TRBJ2-5, with a possible D match to TRBD2 (5 bases). V was shortened by 0 bases and J by 1 base, with 9 bases between the two germline ends. CDR1 is SGHTA, CDR2 FQGTGA, per germline. This CDR3 contains 15 residues. CDR3 in DNA: TGTGCCAGCAGCTTAACAGGCGGGCCCCAAGAGACCCAGTACTTC. This codes for CASSLTGGPQETQYF. The entire variable domain, with the rest obtained from reference TRBV7-3 and TRBJ2-5, is as follows: GAGVSQTPSNKVTEKGKYVELRCDPISGHTALYWYRQSLGQGPEFLIYFQGTGAADDSGLPNDRFFAVRPEGSVSTLKIQRTERGDSAVYLCASSLTGGPQETQYFGPGTRLLVL.

This clonotype was seen a handful of times. The V gene is TRBV15, the J gene TRBJ1-1, with unresolved D. V lost 6 bases, J lost 0 bases, and 2 bases lay in between. The V gene's germline CDR1 is LNHNV and CDR2 YYDKDF (reference sequence). This CDR3 is 11 amino acids long. This chain's CDR3 is CATSVNTEAFF. CDR3 bases: TGTGCCACCAGTGTGAACACTGAAGCTTTCTTT.

V and J are TRBV12-3 or TRBV12-4 and TRBJ2-1; D uncertain. V lost 3 bases, J lost 7 bases, and 10 bases lay in between. The CDR3 has 13 amino acids. The CDR3: CASSFRQPNEQFF. DNA of the CDR3: TGTGCCAGCAGTTTTAGGCAGCCAAATGAGCAGTTCTTC.

This clonotype was recorded many times. V and J are TRBV10-3 and TRBJ1-6; 8 bases agree with TRBD1. CDR1 is ENHRY and CDR2 is SYGVKD in the germline V gene. V was pared by 2 bases and J by 12 bases, with 6 bases of the junction left unmatched. The CDR3 is made up of 14 amino acids. CDR3 protein: CAISEILTGVPLHF. The CDR3 coding sequence is TGTGCCATCAGTGAGATTCTGACAGGGGTACCCCTCCACTTT.

The gene calls are TRBV5-5 and TRBJ1-2; 7 nucleotides line up with TRBD1. This CDR3 contains 15 residues. V was clipped by 0 bases and J by 0 bases; unmatched bases: 2. Germline V gives CDR1 SGHKS, CDR2 YYEKEE (reference sequence). The CDR3 protein is CASSLGTGSNYGYTF. CDR3 DNA: TGTGCCAGCAGCTTGGGGACAGGCTCTAACTATGGCTACACCTTC. The full variable domain, completed using reference TRBV5-5 and TRBJ1-2, is DAGVTQSPTHLIKTRGQQVTLRCSPISGHKSVSWYQQVLGQGPQFIFQYYEKEERGRGNFPDRFSARQFPNYSSELNVNALLLGDSALYLCASSLGTGSNYGYTFGSGTRLTVV.

This clonotype was recorded many times. The chain links TRBV7-2 to TRBJ1-1, with D unclear. The CDR3 runs 12 residues. V was trimmed by 6 bases and J by 1 base, leaving 6 bases between them. Germline CDR1 is SGHTA and CDR2 is FQGNSA. The chain's CDR3 is CASRAWNTEAFF. As DNA, the CDR3 is TGTGCCAGCAGAGCCTGGAACACTGAAGCTTTCTTT.

This chain links TRBV4-3 with TRBJ2-7; D may be TRBD1 (5 bases). Per germline, CDR1 LGHNA and CDR2 YSLEER. With 1 base removed from V and 4 bases from J, the gap between germline ends came to 14 bases. There are 15 residues in the CDR3. The CDR3 DNA sequence: TGCGCCAGCAGCCAAGGTCTTGGGGCAGCTTACGAGCAGTACTTC. It yields the protein CASSQGLGAAYEQYF.

The chain carries TRBV18 and TRBJ1-4; D is possibly TRBD1 (5 bases). The V gene's germline CDR1 is KGHSH and CDR2 LQKENI. Trimming shortened V by 3 bases and J by 8 bases, and 13 bases separated the two germline ends. This CDR3 spans 14 amino acids. CDR3 DNA sequence: TGTGCCAGCTCACCCGGAGGCGGGGGAGAAAAACTGTTTTTT. Encoded protein: CASSPGGGGEKLFF.

This clonotype was counted between two and nine times. The chain carries TRBV4-2 and TRBJ1-6; tentatively, D is TRBD1 (6 bases). Trimming removed 4 bases from V and 5 bases from J, with 18 bases in between. The CDR3 consists of 17 residues. The germline V gene encodes CDR1 LGHNA and CDR2 YNFKEQ. The DNA of the CDR3 is TGTGCCAGCAGCCCCATGAAGGGGGACCTTAATAATTCACCCCTCCACTTT. Translated, it gives CASSPMKGDLNNSPLHF.

This clonotype appeared a few times. The genes are TRBV29-1 and TRBJ1-1; D call uncertain. Trimming took 5 bases from V and 1 from J, leaving 8 bases between them. The CDR3 extends over 12 amino acids. Germline V CDR1 and CDR2: SQVTM, ANQGSEA. CDR3 residues: CSVFRENTEAFF. CDR3 in DNA: TGCAGCGTTTTTAGGGAGAACACTGAAGCTTTCTTT.

This clonotype was counted ten times or more. This chain uses TRBV5-1 with TRBJ2-3; 13 nucleotides agree with TRBD2. The CDR3 runs to 16 residues. CDR1 and CDR2 from the germline V gene are SGHRS and YFSETQ. J gave up 4 bases and V 6 bases, and 8 bases lay outside the gene matches. The CDR3: CASTQDGLAGADTQYF. The CDR3, as DNA: TGCGCCAGCACACAAGACGGACTAGCGGGGGCAGATACGCAGTATTTT.